The 10 T cell receptor beta chains presented below share a single source sample, sequenced in a study of blood T cell repertoires in COVID-19. Clones were read by immunoSEQ multiplex PCR, and TCRdb kept only the in-frame ones, dropping some. The repertoire includes about 50,000 clones, 70% to 90% of them detected once, and under 4% sits in the top ten. Sequencing was carried out using PBMCs or T cells enriched from blood (not recorded which). Receptors originate from a woman between 45 and 60 years old who had recovered from COVID-19.

The chain is built from TRBV7-9 and TRBJ2-1; TRBD2 is a possible D gene (7 bases). Germline V gene sequence: CDR1 SEHNR, CDR2 FQNEAQ (reference sequence). The V end was cut by 5 bases, the J end by 7 bases, with 18 bases between. The CDR3 runs 15 residues. CDR3 in DNA: TGTGCCAGCAGCCCGGACACGGCGGGGGCAAATGAGCAGTTCTTC. The encoded protein is CASSPDTAGANEQFF.

J is TRBJ2-2 and V is TRBV12-3 or TRBV12-4, with D uncertain. The CDR3 is made up of 13 amino acids. V shed 0 bases and J shed 4 bases, with 3 bases lying between them. CDR3 nucleotide sequence: TGTGCCAGCAGTTTAGCGGCCACCGGGGAGCTGTTTTTT. It yields the protein CASSLAATGELFF.

The chain is built from TRBV18 and TRBJ2-7, with 11 nucleotides matching TRBD2. Germline V gives CDR1 KGHSH, CDR2 LQKENI. The CDR3 is 19 amino acids. J was trimmed by 0 bases and V by 6 bases; bases with no gene match: 16. As DNA, the CDR3 is TGTGCCAGCTCGGTGAGAGGAACTAGCGGGAGAAGCCTCTCCTACGAGCAGTACTTC. This translates into CASSVRGTSGRSLSYEQYF.

The chain employs TRBV7-2 and TRBJ2-3; 13 bases line up with TRBD2. J was trimmed by 5 bases and V by 5 bases; bases with no gene match: 13. This CDR3 is 18 amino acids long. In germline, CDR1 is SGHTA, CDR2 FQGNSA. CDR3 region: CASSPRLTSGRWGDTQYF. CDR3 bases: TGTGCCAGCAGCCCCCGTTTGACTAGCGGGAGGTGGGGAGATACGCAGTATTTT.

This clone was found a few times. This sequence joins TRBV6-5 and TRBJ2-7; tentatively, D is TRBD1 (6 bases). This CDR3 has 14 residues. Trimming removed 2 bases from V and 2 bases from J, with 10 bases in between. Germline CDR1 is MNHEY and CDR2 is SVGAGI. The CDR3 region has the DNA TGTGCCAGCAGTTACCGGGACACCACCTACGAGCAGTACTTC. It is translated as CASSYRDTTYEQYF.

The rearrangement links TRBV7-2 to TRBJ1-1; D is possibly TRBD1 (5 bases). This CDR3 is built from 15 residues. The V gene lost 6 bases and the J gene lost 0 bases, with 14 bases spanning the gap. CDR1 SGHTA and CDR2 FQGNSA come from the germline V gene. CDR3 loop: CASSVSQGLNTEAFF. The CDR3 region has the DNA TGTGCCAGCAGTGTATCCCAGGGATTGAACACTGAAGCTTTCTTT.

The V and J genes are TRBV6-5 and TRBJ2-5; TRBD1 matches 8 bases. V was pared by 5 bases and J by 5 bases, with 10 bases of the junction left unmatched. The germline V gene has CDR1 MNHEY and CDR2 SVGAGI. The CDR3 loop spans 15 amino acids. The chain's CDR3 is CASSTGGTGWETQYF. The CDR3, as DNA: TGTGCCAGCAGTACCGGCGGGACAGGCTGGGAGACCCAGTACTTC.

The chain uses TRBV5-4 and TRBJ1-6, with 7 positions matching TRBD1. This CDR3 region has 15 residues. CDR1 is SGHNT, CDR2 YYREEE, per germline (reference sequence). V lost 0 bases to trimming and J lost 4 bases; unmatched junction nucleotides: 1. The CDR3 spells CASSLGGQYNSPLHF. In DNA, the CDR3 is TGTGCCAGCAGCTTGGGGGGACAGTATAATTCACCCCTCCACTTT.

The chain links TRBV19 to TRBJ1-3; D is unresolved. The CDR3 sequence is 15 residues long. Germline-derived CDR1 and CDR2 are LNHDA and SQIVND (reference sequence). The ends were cut back, 7 bases at V and 4 bases at J, with 17 bases in the middle. The CDR3 nucleotides read TGTGCCAGTACCCGGTCGTCCACAGACGGAAACACCATATATTTT. The encoded protein is CASTRSSTDGNTIYF. The full variable domain, its missing parts supplied by reference TRBV19 and TRBJ1-3, is DGGITQSPKYLFRKEGQNVTLSCEQNLNHDAMYWYRQDPGQGLRLIYYSQIVNDFQKGDIAEGYSVSREKKESFPLTVTSAQKNPTAFYLCASTRSSTDGNTIYFGEGSWLTVV.

V gene TRBV7-6 combines with J gene TRBJ2-1; TRBD2 matches 8 bases. The CDR3 covers 17 residues. V was clipped by 4 bases and J by 0 bases; unmatched bases: 8. The V gene's germline CDR1 is SGHVS and CDR2 FNYEAQ. The CDR3 nucleotides are TGTGCCAGCAGCTCAGTTAGCGGGGTCAGCTCCTACAATGAGCAGTTCTTC. This sequence encodes CASSSVSGVSSYNEQFF.